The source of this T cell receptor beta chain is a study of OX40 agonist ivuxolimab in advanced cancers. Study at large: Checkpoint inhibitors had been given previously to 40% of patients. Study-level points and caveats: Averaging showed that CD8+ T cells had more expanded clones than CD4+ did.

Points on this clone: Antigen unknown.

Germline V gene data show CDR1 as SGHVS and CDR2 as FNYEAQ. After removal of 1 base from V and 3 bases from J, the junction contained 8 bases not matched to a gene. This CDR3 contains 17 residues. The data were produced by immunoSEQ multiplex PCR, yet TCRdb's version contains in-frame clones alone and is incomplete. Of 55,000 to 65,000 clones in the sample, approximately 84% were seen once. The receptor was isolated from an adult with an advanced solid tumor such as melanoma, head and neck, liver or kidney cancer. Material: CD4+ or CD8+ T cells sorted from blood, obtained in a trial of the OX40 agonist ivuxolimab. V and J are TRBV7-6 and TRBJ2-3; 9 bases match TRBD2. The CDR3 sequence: CASSLVRGGGKTDTQYF. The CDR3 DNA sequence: TGTGCCAGCAGCTTAGTGCGGGGGGGTGGTAAGACAGATACGCAGTATTTT.